This is a list of T cell receptor beta chains from one sample in a study of blood T cell repertoires in COVID-19. TCRdb keeps only in-frame clones here, not all; method: immunoSEQ multiplex PCR. Among 250,000 to 300,000 clones listed, over 75% were seen once. Sample: PBMCs or T cells enriched from blood (not recorded which). These receptors came from a man younger than 35 who had recovered from COVID-19. The CDR3 runs from the conserved cysteine through the conserved F or W. The order of the fields is J gene, clone size, D gene, V gene, CDR3 DNA, CDR3 protein. D genes are given only for firm matches. Size is stated for part of the rows, as once, few or many counts, or as a class when the clone is expanded.

j_call: TRBJ1-4; clone_size: -; d_call: -; v_call: TRBV6-6; cdr3_nt: TGTGCCAGCATTAGCCCCCCGGATAGGGGTGAAAAACTGTTTTTT; cdr3_aa: CASISPPDRGEKLFF
j_call: TRBJ1-1; clone_size: -; d_call: TRBD1; v_call: TRBV19; cdr3_nt: TGTGCCAGTAGTTCCCCAGGGGGGCGTTGGACTGAAGCTTTCTTT; cdr3_aa: CASSSPGGRWTEAFF
j_call: TRBJ2-3; clone_size: -; d_call: -; v_call: TRBV14; cdr3_nt: TGTGCCAGCAGCCAAAAGGACTCCAGGATCACAGATACGCAGTATTTT; cdr3_aa: CASSQKDSRITDTQYF
j_call: TRBJ1-5; clone_size: -; d_call: -; v_call: TRBV6-5; cdr3_nt: TGTGCCACCCTACATGACAGGAGCAATCAGCCCCAGCATTTT; cdr3_aa: CATLHDRSNQPQHF
j_call: TRBJ2-7; clone_size: -; d_call: TRBD2; v_call: TRBV6-5; cdr3_nt: TGTGCCAGCAGTTACTCAACGGGACTAGCGGGAGGGCTATACTTC; cdr3_aa: CASSYSTGLAGGLYF
j_call: TRBJ2-1; clone_size: -; d_call: -; v_call: TRBV3-1/TRBV3-2; cdr3_nt: TGTGCCAGCAGCCAAGACGGCCGGGGAGTAAGGAATGAGCAGTTCTTC; cdr3_aa: CASSQDGRGVRNEQFF
j_call: TRBJ1-5; clone_size: once; d_call: TRBD1; v_call: TRBV3-1/TRBV3-2; cdr3_nt: TGTGCCAGCAGCCAAGCCGGAACAGGGGGCACCTATAGCAATCAGCCCCAGCATTTT; cdr3_aa: CASSQAGTGGTYSNQPQHF
j_call: TRBJ2-7; clone_size: -; d_call: TRBD2; v_call: TRBV7-8; cdr3_nt: TGTGCCAGCAGCACCCCCCATGATAGCGGGAGGGCCTACGAGCAGTACTTC; cdr3_aa: CASSTPHDSGRAYEQYF
j_call: TRBJ1-2; clone_size: few; d_call: -; v_call: TRBV28; cdr3_nt: TGTGCCAGCATAGCCGATCCACACTATGGCTACACCTTC; cdr3_aa: CASIADPHYGYTF
j_call: TRBJ1-2; clone_size: -; d_call: TRBD1; v_call: TRBV27; cdr3_nt: TGTGCCAGCAGTTCGCAAGGACAGGGGTTTTCTGGCTACACCTTC; cdr3_aa: CASSSQGQGFSGYTF
j_call: TRBJ1-1; clone_size: -; d_call: -; v_call: TRBV30; cdr3_nt: TGTGCCTGGACCACGATGGGGGGCACTGAAGCTTTCTTT; cdr3_aa: CAWTTMGGTEAFF
j_call: TRBJ2-1; clone_size: -; d_call: -; v_call: TRBV27; cdr3_nt: TGTGCCAGCAGTTTGCTCCAGGGTACATTCTACAATGAGCAGTTCTTC; cdr3_aa: CASSLLQGTFYNEQFF
j_call: TRBJ1-2; clone_size: -; d_call: -; v_call: TRBV28; cdr3_nt: TGTGCCAGCAGCCCATTTACGCTCAAGGACAGCCCTTCGGGCTACACCTTC; cdr3_aa: CASSPFTLKDSPSGYTF
j_call: TRBJ2-7; clone_size: -; d_call: TRBD1; v_call: TRBV11-2; cdr3_nt: TGTGCCAGCAGCTTCCACCCCAGGACAGGGGGGACCTACGAGCAGTACTTC; cdr3_aa: CASSFHPRTGGTYEQYF
j_call: TRBJ1-2; clone_size: -; d_call: -; v_call: TRBV12-3/TRBV12-4; cdr3_nt: TGTGCCAGCAGCCCGGGAGGTGACTATGGCTACACCTTC; cdr3_aa: CASSPGGDYGYTF
j_call: TRBJ2-2; clone_size: few; d_call: TRBD2; v_call: TRBV9; cdr3_nt: TGTGCCAGCAGCGTAGGGCTGGGAGGTAGCGGGGGTTCGAACACCGGGGAGCTGTTTTTT; cdr3_aa: CASSVGLGGSGGSNTGELFF
j_call: TRBJ2-2; clone_size: -; d_call: -; v_call: TRBV19; cdr3_nt: TGTGCCAGTAGTATTGTCTCCGGGGAGCTGTTTTTT; cdr3_aa: CASSIVSGELFF
j_call: TRBJ1-6; clone_size: -; d_call: TRBD1; v_call: TRBV18; cdr3_nt: TGTGCCAGCTCGCCGCGGGACAGCCTCTATAATTCACCCCTCCACTTT; cdr3_aa: CASSPRDSLYNSPLHF
j_call: TRBJ1-2; clone_size: -; d_call: -; v_call: TRBV2; cdr3_nt: TGTGCCAGCAGCCGGGGGGAATCCTATGGCTACACCTTC; cdr3_aa: CASSRGESYGYTF
j_call: TRBJ2-7; clone_size: -; d_call: -; v_call: TRBV30; cdr3_nt: TGTGCCTGGAGTATTAGCCGTGCCTACGAGCAGTACTTC; cdr3_aa: CAWSISRAYEQYF
j_call: TRBJ2-2; clone_size: -; d_call: TRBD1; v_call: TRBV6-4; cdr3_nt: TGTGCCAACCCCGGGACAGGGGCGGACACCGGGGAGCTGTTTTTT; cdr3_aa: CANPGTGADTGELFF
j_call: TRBJ2-5; clone_size: -; d_call: TRBD1; v_call: TRBV5-4; cdr3_nt: TGTGCCAGCAGCCCGGGACAGGGAACAAAGACCCAGTACTTC; cdr3_aa: CASSPGQGTKTQYF
j_call: TRBJ1-5; clone_size: few; d_call: TRBD1; v_call: TRBV18; cdr3_nt: TGTGCCAGCTCAATCCGGGACAGGAATCAGCCCCAGCATTTT; cdr3_aa: CASSIRDRNQPQHF
j_call: TRBJ1-1; clone_size: -; d_call: -; v_call: TRBV7-2; cdr3_nt: TGTGCCAGCAGACCCGGACGGGAGAACACTGAAGCTTTCTTT; cdr3_aa: CASRPGRENTEAFF
j_call: TRBJ2-7; clone_size: -; d_call: TRBD1; v_call: TRBV25-1; cdr3_nt: TGTGCCAGCAGTGAGGGACAGGGAATCTACGAGCAGTACTTC; cdr3_aa: CASSEGQGIYEQYF
j_call: TRBJ2-3; clone_size: -; d_call: -; v_call: TRBV11-3; cdr3_nt: TGTGCCAACCCGAGGAGAGATACGCAGTATTTT; cdr3_aa: CANPRRDTQYF
j_call: TRBJ2-1; clone_size: -; d_call: -; v_call: TRBV2; cdr3_nt: TGTGCCAGCAGTGAAAACAATTACAATGAGCAGTTCTTC; cdr3_aa: CASSENNYNEQFF
j_call: TRBJ1-2; clone_size: -; d_call: TRBD1; v_call: TRBV9; cdr3_nt: TGTGCCAGCAGGAGGGACAGTTCCTCCGGGGGCTACACCTTC; cdr3_aa: CASRRDSSSGGYTF
j_call: TRBJ2-1; clone_size: -; d_call: TRBD2; v_call: TRBV29-1; cdr3_nt: TGCAGCGTTAGCGGGGGCTCCTACAATGAGCAGTTCTTC; cdr3_aa: CSVSGGSYNEQFF
j_call: TRBJ2-7; clone_size: -; d_call: -; v_call: TRBV5-1; cdr3_nt: TGCGCCAGCAGCTTGGTTGGCGTAGGGGACTACGAGCAGTACTTC; cdr3_aa: CASSLVGVGDYEQYF
j_call: TRBJ1-5; clone_size: -; d_call: TRBD1; v_call: TRBV12-3/TRBV12-4; cdr3_nt: TGTGCCAGCAGTAAGACAGGGAAGCCCCAGCATTTT; cdr3_aa: CASSKTGKPQHF
j_call: TRBJ2-7; clone_size: -; d_call: TRBD1; v_call: TRBV11-2; cdr3_nt: TGTGCCAGCAGCCCAACGGACAGGGGGCATCGGGAGCAGTACTTC; cdr3_aa: CASSPTDRGHREQYF
j_call: TRBJ1-1; clone_size: -; d_call: -; v_call: TRBV27; cdr3_nt: TGTGCCAGCAGTTTATCCGATCTGTCGGGGAACACTGAAGCTTTCTTT; cdr3_aa: CASSLSDLSGNTEAFF
j_call: TRBJ2-7; clone_size: -; d_call: -; v_call: TRBV2; cdr3_nt: TGTGCCAGCAGCAGGGACAAAGTCTACTACGAGCAGTACTTC; cdr3_aa: CASSRDKVYYEQYF
j_call: TRBJ2-1; clone_size: -; d_call: TRBD2; v_call: TRBV7-2; cdr3_nt: TGTGCCAGCAGCTCAGAAGGGACTAGCGCCCACAATGAGCAGTTCTTC; cdr3_aa: CASSSEGTSAHNEQFF
j_call: TRBJ2-1; clone_size: few; d_call: -; v_call: TRBV2; cdr3_nt: TGTGCCAGCAGTGGCCAGGGGCGGGTGTACGCGCGAGAGCAGTTCTTC; cdr3_aa: CASSGQGRVYAREQFF
j_call: TRBJ1-1; clone_size: -; d_call: -; v_call: TRBV12-3/TRBV12-4; cdr3_nt: TGTGCCAGCAATAACGGAGCAAGCACTGAAGCTTTCTTT; cdr3_aa: CASNNGASTEAFF
j_call: TRBJ2-3; clone_size: -; d_call: TRBD2; v_call: TRBV30; cdr3_nt: TGTGCTGGAGACATGGCGGGGGGCACAGATACGCAGTATTTT; cdr3_aa: CAGDMAGGTDTQYF
j_call: TRBJ2-3; clone_size: -; d_call: TRBD2; v_call: TRBV2; cdr3_nt: TGTGCCAGCAGTGAATGGGCTAGCGGGAACGCAGATACGCAGTATTTT; cdr3_aa: CASSEWASGNADTQYF
j_call: TRBJ1-5; clone_size: -; d_call: TRBD1; v_call: TRBV28; cdr3_nt: TGTGCCAGCAGTTTAGGTTTCAGGGGGCGCGAGCAGCCCCAGCATTTT; cdr3_aa: CASSLGFRGREQPQHF
j_call: TRBJ1-2; clone_size: -; d_call: -; v_call: TRBV6-5; cdr3_nt: TGTGCCAGCAGATGGGAGCAGTATTATGGCTACACCTTC; cdr3_aa: CASRWEQYYGYTF
j_call: TRBJ2-7; clone_size: once; d_call: TRBD2; v_call: TRBV5-4; cdr3_nt: TGTGCCAGCAGCTTGACTAGCGGGAGTGCACGGGAGCAGTACTTC; cdr3_aa: CASSLTSGSAREQYF
j_call: TRBJ2-3; clone_size: -; d_call: TRBD2; v_call: TRBV5-1; cdr3_nt: TGCGCCAGCAGCTTGGAATTGGGACTAGCGGGGGGACCCACAGATACGCAGTATTTT; cdr3_aa: CASSLELGLAGGPTDTQYF
j_call: TRBJ1-1; clone_size: -; d_call: -; v_call: TRBV18; cdr3_nt: TGTGCCAGCTCACCATTGGGGCAGGGAATGAACACTGAAGCTTTCTTT; cdr3_aa: CASSPLGQGMNTEAFF
j_call: TRBJ1-6; clone_size: -; d_call: -; v_call: TRBV3-1/TRBV3-2; cdr3_nt: TGTGCCAGCAGCCAAGAAGGCAGGGTCTATAATTCACCCCTCCACTTT; cdr3_aa: CASSQEGRVYNSPLHF
j_call: TRBJ1-2; clone_size: -; d_call: -; v_call: TRBV5-4; cdr3_nt: TGTGCCAGCAGCTTGGGGGGGAGGAGTGACTATGGCTACACCTTC; cdr3_aa: CASSLGGRSDYGYTF
j_call: TRBJ2-7; clone_size: -; d_call: -; v_call: TRBV6-7; cdr3_nt: TGTGCCAGCAACCGTGTAATCGCGAGCTCCTACGAGCAGTACTTC; cdr3_aa: CASNRVIASSYEQYF